The 8 T cell receptor beta chains listed next were all sequenced from one sample in a study of blood T cell repertoires in COVID-19 (dated by TCRdb to the early 2020s). The library relied on the immunoSEQ multiplex PCR assay. TCRdb retrieved this table from immuneACCESS and kept in-frame rearrangements only. Not all clones are present; in checked studies, unresolved V genes account for under half, and no reason is known for the remainder. Here the sample has 250,000 or so clones; more than 75% occur a single time. The ten top clones hold approximately 13% of the sample. The material sequenced was peripheral blood. Every receptor here comes from a man older than 75 with acute or convalescent COVID-19.

This clone was seen only once. The chain couples TRBV20-1 to TRBJ2-7, with TRBD2 matching 7 bases. J gave up 4 bases and V 3 bases, and 15 bases lay outside the gene matches. The CDR3 length is 16 residues. Per germline, CDR1 DFQATT and CDR2 SNEGSKA (reference sequence). The CDR3 region is CSASPGTNFFGYEQYF. The DNA for the CDR3 is TGCAGTGCTAGTCCCGGGACTAATTTTTTTGGATACGAGCAGTACTTC.

As DNA, the CDR3 is TGTGCCAGCTCACCACCGAACAGGGGAAATTCACCCCTCCACTTT. Translated, it gives CASSPPNRGNSPLHF. The gene calls are TRBV18 and TRBJ1-6, with 7 bases lining up with TRBD1. Germline V gene sequence: CDR1 KGHSH, CDR2 LQKENI. Trimming at V came to 0 bases and at J to 7 bases, leaving 3 bases not matched to a gene. The CDR3 is 15 residues long.

The J gene is TRBJ1-5, the V gene TRBV16; D is uncertain. The CDR3 is 14 residues long. Germline CDR1 KGHSY, CDR2 FQNENV. V was cut by 2 bases and J by 2 bases, with 7 bases left in between. The DNA for the CDR3 is TGTGCCAGCAGCCAAGTCCGGGGCAATCAGCCCCAGCATTTT. Translated, it gives CASSQVRGNQPQHF. The entire variable domain, with the rest obtained from reference TRBV16 and TRBJ1-5, is as follows: GEEVAQTPKHLVRGEGQKAKLYCAPIKGHSYVFWYQQVLKNEFKFLISFQNENVFDETGMPKERFSAKCLPNSPCSLEIQATKLEDSAVYFCASSQVRGNQPQHFGDGTRLSIL.

This chain joins TRBV5-1 and TRBJ1-1, with TRBD1 matching 7 bases. This CDR3 has 15 residues. Germline V CDR1 and CDR2: SGHRS, YFSETQ. Losses at the gene ends were 4 bases for V and 7 bases for J; bases not matched to a gene: 13. The CDR3 reads CASSPRQGRTYEAFF. In DNA form, the CDR3 reads TGCGCCAGCAGCCCCAGACAGGGAAGAACTTATGAAGCTTTCTTT.

V usage is TRBV7-2 and J usage is TRBJ1-6; TRBD1 aligns across 9 bases. The length of the CDR3 is 15 residues. Germline V CDR1 and CDR2: SGHTA, FQGNSA. V shed 1 base and J 7 bases; nucleotides not matched to a gene: 2. The DNA of the CDR3 is TGTGCCAGCAGCTTAGACAGGGGGCAAAATTCACCCCTCCACTTT. As protein: CASSLDRGQNSPLHF.

This chain joins TRBV19 and TRBJ2-3; a possible D gene is TRBD1 (5 bases). V was pared by 6 bases and J by 3 bases, with 10 bases between. The CDR3 extends over 13 amino acids. The V gene's germline CDR1 is LNHDA and CDR2 SQIVND (reference sequence). The CDR3 region has the DNA TGTGCCAGTAGGGTTCAGGGTACAGATACGCAGTATTTT. Translation: CASRVQGTDTQYF.

The genes are TRBV18 and TRBJ1-1, with D maybe TRBD1 (6 bases). Trimming shortened V by 2 bases and J by 3 bases, and 10 bases separated the two germline ends. Per germline, CDR1 KGHSH and CDR2 LQKENI. This CDR3 is built from 14 residues. For the CDR3, the DNA is TGTGCCAGCTCACCAAACAGGGCTGACACTGAAGCTTTCTTT. Protein sequence: CASSPNRADTEAFF. Full variable domain (missing parts from reference TRBV18 and TRBJ1-1): NAGVMQNPRHLVRRRGQEARLRCSPMKGHSHVYWYRQLPEEGLKFMVYLQKENIIDESGMPKERFSAEFPKEGPSILRIQQVVRGDSAAYFCASSPNRADTEAFFGQGTRLTVV.

This sequence joins TRBV10-2 and TRBJ1-5, with 10 bases lining up with TRBD1. Germline V gives CDR1 WSHSY, CDR2 SAAADI. The CDR3 totals 15 residues. V shed 3 bases and J 4 bases; nucleotides not matched to a gene: 3. CDR3 sequence reads: CASSDRDRGNQPQHF. In DNA, the CDR3 is TGCGCCAGCAGTGATAGGGACAGGGGAAATCAGCCCCAGCATTTT.